Detailed here is one T cell receptor beta chain. Its antigen is not yet known. There are no base qualities to consult, and no much larger clone falls within one base. The data derive from a study of blood T cell repertoires in COVID-19 (dated by TCRdb to the early 2020s). In the study overall: Samples covering the acute and convalescent phases of COVID-19 were provided by collaborators in the United States, Italy and Spain. The prospective study material was composed of cDNA or gDNA derived from T cells, B-cell-depleted T cells, or PBMCs. Subjects who had been exposed to COVID-19, were actively infected with it, or had recovered from it provided the deeply sampled blood TCRbeta repertoires that made up the dataset. The repertoires were released in a freely available public database meant as a resource for research on the immune response to SARS-CoV-2. Samples came from the ongoing ImmuneRACE study (first 160 participants) plus 1,254 subjects from 6 global collaborators. The sample metadata nearly always contained a de-identified subject ID, COVID-19 status, age in years and sex. Where available, HLA class I and class II types were taken from metadata supplied by the sample provider and were not determined by assay-based typing.

The immunoSEQ Assay, a bias-controlled multiplex PCR, was used to amplify TCRbeta CDR3 regions from genomic DNA. The original pipeline was this. Within the assay, amplification of reference gene primers was used to estimate how many nucleated cells each sample contained. Sequence reads were collapsed and filtered to measure the absolute abundance of every unique TCRbeta CDR3 rearrangement. For each sample, productive Simpson clonality was calculated by taking the square root of Simpson's diversity index across productive rearrangements. The source is immuneACCESS, and TCRdb retained only in-frame sequences with V and J called. Part of the clones is not carried over; for the studies checked, unresolved V genes explain less than half of this, and the remainder is unexplained. The V and J calls and clone size come from that table; D and trimming were worked out from the DNA. The sample has roughly 100,000 clones on record, 85% to 90% of them singletons. Together, the top ten hold roughly 4.2% of the sample.

One collaborating source in Seattle enrolled patients while the patients were actively infected and followed the patients over time throughout the course of disease. Whole blood was collected in K2EDTA tubes by collaborating institutions according to the institutions' own protocols. For TCRbeta analysis, collaborators shipped samples as frozen whole blood, isolated PBMCs, or DNA extracted from either of those sample types. The paper's findings and limits, for the study overall: The amount of clinical and demographic metadata varied by source and participant and was provided uncurated.

Specimen: peripheral blood. This sequence originates from a human donor with COVID-19, enrolled during active disease. The donor label of this sample is uncertain.

The CDR3: CASSESRWGPDTQYF. The sequenced DNA: TGTGCCAGCAGCGAGTCCCGGTGGGGCCCAGATACGCAGTATTTT. The chain is encoded by TRBV6-5 joined to TRBJ2-3; a tentative D call is TRBD1 (5 bases match). Its CDR3 holds 15 amino acids, cysteine through phenylalanine. The entry retains the CDR3 DNA only, 45 bases that are in frame from base 1. The germline V gene encodes CDR1 MNHEY and CDR2 SVGAGI. V loses 6 bases of germline sequence and J loses 4 bases, and the interval between the two ends is 17 bases.